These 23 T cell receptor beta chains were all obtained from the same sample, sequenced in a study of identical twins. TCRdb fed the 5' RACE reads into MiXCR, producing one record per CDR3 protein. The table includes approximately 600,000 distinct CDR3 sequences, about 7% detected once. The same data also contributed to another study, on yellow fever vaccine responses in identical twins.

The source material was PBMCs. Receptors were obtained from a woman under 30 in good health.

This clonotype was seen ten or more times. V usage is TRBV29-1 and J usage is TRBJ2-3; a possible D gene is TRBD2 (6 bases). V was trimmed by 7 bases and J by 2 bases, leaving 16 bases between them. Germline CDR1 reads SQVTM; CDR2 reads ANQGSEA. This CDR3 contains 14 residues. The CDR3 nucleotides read TGCAGCGCTCTTAGCGGCTTGACCACAGATACGCAGTATTTT. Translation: CSALSGLTTDTQYF.

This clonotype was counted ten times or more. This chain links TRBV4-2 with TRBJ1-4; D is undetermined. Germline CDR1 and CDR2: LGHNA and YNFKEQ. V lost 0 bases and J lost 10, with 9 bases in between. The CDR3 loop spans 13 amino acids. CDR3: CASSQESWGKLFF. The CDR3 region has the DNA TGTGCCAGCAGCCAAGAATCGTGGGGAAAACTGTTTTTT.

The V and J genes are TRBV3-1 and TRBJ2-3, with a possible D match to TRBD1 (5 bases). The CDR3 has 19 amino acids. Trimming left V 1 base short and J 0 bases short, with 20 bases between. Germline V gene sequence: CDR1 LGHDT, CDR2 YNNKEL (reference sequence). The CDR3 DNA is TGTGCCAGCAGCCAAGCACAGGACGCCAGAATCTTTAGCACAGATACGCAGTATTTT. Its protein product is CASSQAQDARIFSTDTQYF.

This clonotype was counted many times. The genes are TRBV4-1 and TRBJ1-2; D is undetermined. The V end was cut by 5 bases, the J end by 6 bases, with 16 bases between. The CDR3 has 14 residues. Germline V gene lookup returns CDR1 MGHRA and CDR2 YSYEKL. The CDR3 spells CASSYSITADGYTF. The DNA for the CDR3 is TGCGCCAGCAGCTACAGCATCACCGCCGATGGCTACACCTTC.

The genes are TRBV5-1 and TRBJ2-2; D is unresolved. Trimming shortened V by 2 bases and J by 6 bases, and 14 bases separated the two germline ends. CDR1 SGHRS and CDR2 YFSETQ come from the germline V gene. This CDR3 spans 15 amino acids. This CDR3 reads CASSLLQETAGELFF. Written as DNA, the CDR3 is TGCGCCAGCAGCTTATTGCAAGAGACTGCCGGGGAGCTGTTTTTT.

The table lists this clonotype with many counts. In nucleotides, the CDR3 is TGCAGCGCCGGGACCCTGAACACTGAAGCTTTCTTT. It specifies CSAGTLNTEAFF. The V gene is TRBV29-1, the J gene TRBJ1-1; a possible D gene is TRBD1 (5 bases). Germline CDR1 and CDR2: SQVTM and ANQGSEA. The CDR3 contains 12 residues. Trimming took off 7 bases at V and 0 bases at J, with 9 bases between the two ends. The full variable domain, completed using reference TRBV29-1 and TRBJ1-1, is SAVISQKPSRDICQRGTSLTIQCQVDSQVTMMFWYRQQPGQSLTLIATANQGSEATYESGFVIDKFPISRPNLTFSTLTVSNMSPEDSSIYLCSAGTLNTEAFFGQGTRLTVV.

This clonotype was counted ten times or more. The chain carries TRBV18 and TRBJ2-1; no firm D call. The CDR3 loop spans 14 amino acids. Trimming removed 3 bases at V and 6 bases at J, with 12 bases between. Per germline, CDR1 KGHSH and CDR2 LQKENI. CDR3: CASSPLKGSNEQFF. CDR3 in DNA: TGTGCCAGCTCACCGCTTAAGGGTTCCAATGAGCAGTTCTTC.

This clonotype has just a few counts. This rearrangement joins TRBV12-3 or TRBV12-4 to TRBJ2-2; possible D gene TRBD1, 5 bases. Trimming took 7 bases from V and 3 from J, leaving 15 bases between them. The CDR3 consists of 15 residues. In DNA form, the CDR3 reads TGTGCCAGCAATGGGGTGACAGTGGACACCGGGGAGCTGTTTTTT. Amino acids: CASNGVTVDTGELFF.

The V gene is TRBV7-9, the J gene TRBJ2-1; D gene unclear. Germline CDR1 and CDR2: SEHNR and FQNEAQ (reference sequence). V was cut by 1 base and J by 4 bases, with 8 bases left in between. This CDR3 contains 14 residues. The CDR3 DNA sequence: TGTGCCAGCAGCTTAGTCGAGCAGTACAATGAGCAGTTCTTC. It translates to CASSLVEQYNEQFF.

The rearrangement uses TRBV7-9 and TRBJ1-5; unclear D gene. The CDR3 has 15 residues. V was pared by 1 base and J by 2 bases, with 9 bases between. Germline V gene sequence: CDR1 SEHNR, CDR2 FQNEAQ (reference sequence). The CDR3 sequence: CASSLEVVGNQPQHF. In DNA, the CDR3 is TGTGCCAGCAGCTTAGAGGTTGTCGGCAATCAGCCCCAGCATTTT.

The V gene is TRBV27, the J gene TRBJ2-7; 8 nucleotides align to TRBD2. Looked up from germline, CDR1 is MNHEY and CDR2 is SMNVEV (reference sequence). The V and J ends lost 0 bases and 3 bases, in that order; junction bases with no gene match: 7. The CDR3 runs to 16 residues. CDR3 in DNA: TGTGCCAGCAGTTTATCCCCAGCGGGAGAGTTCTACGAGCAGTACTTC. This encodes CASSLSPAGEFYEQYF.

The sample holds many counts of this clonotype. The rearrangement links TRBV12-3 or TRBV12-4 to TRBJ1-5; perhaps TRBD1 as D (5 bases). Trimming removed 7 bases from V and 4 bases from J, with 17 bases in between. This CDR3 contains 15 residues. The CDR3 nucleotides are TGTGCCAGCACCCTAGCGGCAGGGCATAATCAGCCCCAGCATTTT. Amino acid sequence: CASTLAAGHNQPQHF.

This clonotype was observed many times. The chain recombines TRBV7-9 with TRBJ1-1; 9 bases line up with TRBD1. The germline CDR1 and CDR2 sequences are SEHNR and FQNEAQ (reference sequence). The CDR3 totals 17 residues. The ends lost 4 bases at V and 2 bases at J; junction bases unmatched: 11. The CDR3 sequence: CASSSRDRDPENTEAFF. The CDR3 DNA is TGTGCCAGCAGCTCCCGGGACAGGGACCCGGAAAACACTGAAGCTTTCTTT.

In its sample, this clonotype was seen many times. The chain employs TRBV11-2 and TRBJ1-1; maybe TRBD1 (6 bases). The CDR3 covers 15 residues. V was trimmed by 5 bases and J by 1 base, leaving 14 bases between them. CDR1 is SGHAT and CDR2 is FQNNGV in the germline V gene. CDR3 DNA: TGTGCCAGCAGCCCGAGACCGACAGGGAACACTGAAGCTTTCTTT. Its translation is CASSPRPTGNTEAFF.

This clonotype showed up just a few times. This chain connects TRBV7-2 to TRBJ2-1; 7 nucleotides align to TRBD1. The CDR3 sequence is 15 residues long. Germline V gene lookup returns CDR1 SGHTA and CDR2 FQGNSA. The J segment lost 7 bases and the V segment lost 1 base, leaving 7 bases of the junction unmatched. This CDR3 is CASSLVTGLGNEQFF. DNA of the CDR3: TGTGCCAGCAGCTTAGTGACAGGGTTAGGGAATGAGCAGTTCTTC.

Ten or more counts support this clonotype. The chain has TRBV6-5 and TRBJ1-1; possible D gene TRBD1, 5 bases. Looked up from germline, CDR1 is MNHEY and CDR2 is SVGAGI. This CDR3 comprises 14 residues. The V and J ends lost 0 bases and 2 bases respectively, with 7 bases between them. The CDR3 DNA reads TGTGCCAGCAGTTACTCAGGGGTTAACACTGAAGCTTTCTTT. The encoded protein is CASSYSGVNTEAFF.

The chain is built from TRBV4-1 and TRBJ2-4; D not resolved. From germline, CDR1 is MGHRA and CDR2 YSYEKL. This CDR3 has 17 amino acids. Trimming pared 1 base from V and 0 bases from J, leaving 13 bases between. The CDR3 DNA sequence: TGCGCCAGCAGCCAAGGTGGGGAATATATAGCCAAAAACATTCAGTACTTC. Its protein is CASSQGGEYIAKNIQYF.

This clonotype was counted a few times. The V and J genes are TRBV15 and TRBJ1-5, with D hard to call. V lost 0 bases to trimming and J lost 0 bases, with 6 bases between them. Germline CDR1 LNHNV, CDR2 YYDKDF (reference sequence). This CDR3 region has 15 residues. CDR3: CATSRDPASNQPQHF. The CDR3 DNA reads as TGTGCCACCAGCAGAGACCCGGCTAGCAATCAGCCCCAGCATTTT.

The CDR3 DNA sequence: TGTGCCAGTTCGACCCAAGCTAACTATGGCTACACCTTC. Translated, it gives CASSTQANYGYTF. The V call is TRBV12-3 or TRBV12-4, the J call TRBJ1-2; D not resolved. CDR3 length equals 13 residues. Between the trimmed V and J ends, which lost 9 bases and 0 bases, there was a span of 11 bases.

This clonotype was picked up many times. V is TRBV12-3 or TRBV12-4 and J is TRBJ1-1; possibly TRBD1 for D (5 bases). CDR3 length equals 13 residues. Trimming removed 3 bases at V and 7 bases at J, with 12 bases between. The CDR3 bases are TGTGCCAGCAGTTTGGCCACAGGAGTTGAAGCTTTCTTT. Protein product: CASSLATGVEAFF.

CDR3 nucleotides: TGTGCCAGCAATGGACAATCGAACACTGAAGCTTTCTTT. As protein: CASNGQSNTEAFF. The chain has TRBV12-3 or TRBV12-4 and TRBJ1-1, with a tentative D call TRBD1 (5 bases). Trimming left V 7 bases short and J 1 base short, with 10 bases between. CDR3 size: 13 residues.

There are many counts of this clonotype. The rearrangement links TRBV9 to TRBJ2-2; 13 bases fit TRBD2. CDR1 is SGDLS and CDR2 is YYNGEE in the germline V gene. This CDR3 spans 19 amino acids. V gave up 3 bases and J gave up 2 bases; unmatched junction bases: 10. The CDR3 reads CASSAPLGLAGVNTGELFF. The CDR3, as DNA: TGTGCCAGCAGCGCGCCTCTCGGACTAGCGGGAGTTAACACCGGGGAGCTGTTTTTT.

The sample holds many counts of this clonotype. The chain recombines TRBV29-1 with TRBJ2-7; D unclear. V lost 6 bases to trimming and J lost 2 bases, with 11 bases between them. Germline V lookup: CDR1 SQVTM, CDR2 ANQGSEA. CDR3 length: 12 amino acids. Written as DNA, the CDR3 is TGCAGCGTCGCAGACACAACCTACGAGCAGTACGTC. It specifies CSVADTTYEQYV.